This TCR beta chain comes out of a study of T cell responses to AZD1222 COVID-19 vaccine. Trimming took 2 bases from V and 0 from J, leaving 8 bases between them. The CDR3 has 14 amino acids. Germline V gene lookup returns CDR1 SGHRS and CDR2 YFSETQ. Measured with immunoSEQ multiplex PCR; TCRdb has only the in-frame clones, and not every one. The data hold some 130,000 clones, with over 85% observed a single time. The sequenced sample was peripheral blood, obtained on day 0 of AZD1222 vaccination. This sequence was found in an adult in good health. The chain is built from TRBV5-1 and TRBJ1-1; tentative D call: TRBD1 (5 bases). The CDR3, as DNA: TGCGCCAGCAGCTTACAGGTGATGAACACTGAAGCTTTCTTT. Its protein is CASSLQVMNTEAFF.